This T cell receptor (beta chain) appears in the sequencing data of a study of OX40 agonist ivuxolimab in advanced cancers. About the research overall: While on treatment, patients had intravenous ivuxolimab at 0.01 to 10 mg/kg every 2 weeks. Those treated in dose escalation had hepatocellular carcinoma, melanoma, renal cell cancer or head and neck cancer.

Study conclusions and caveats: The mean number of expanded clones was higher in CD8+ T cells than in CD4+.

Germline V CDR1 and CDR2: MNHNS, SASEGT. V lost 7 bases to trimming and J lost 0 bases, with 13 bases between them. The CDR3 totals 15 residues. Comment on this clone: Its antigen is as yet unknown.

Produced via immunoSEQ multiplex PCR; TCRdb's table is partial and in-frame only. Of about 93,000 clones in the sample, 80% to 90% were seen once. The source of this sequence is an adult with an advanced solid tumor such as melanoma, head and neck, liver or kidney cancer. The chain links TRBV6-1 to TRBJ1-3; D perhaps matches TRBD1 (6 bases). The sample here was CD4+ or CD8+ T cells sorted from blood, taken in a trial of the OX40 agonist ivuxolimab. CDR3 sequence (DNA): TGTGCCAGCAACCGGGACAAAGACTCTGGAAACACCATATATTTT. It encodes CASNRDKDSGNTIYF.